The 6 T cell receptor beta chains presented below share a single source sample, sequenced in a study of CD8 T cells in Susac syndrome. RNA totalling roughly 0.5 to 1 ug underwent reverse transcription with random hexamers. Each CDR3 protein gets one entry after TCRdb re-called the immunoSEQ multiplex PCR reads with MiXCR. In the table there are around 26,000 distinct CDR3 sequences, 85% to 95% of which are singletons. Sequenced input: CD8+ T cells from PBMCs. These receptors all stem from a human donor in good health.

The rearrangement uses TRBV6-1 and TRBJ1-2; D is ambiguous. Per germline, CDR1 MNHNS and CDR2 SASEGT. Trimming cost V 0 bases and J 1 base, with 12 bases left between them. The CDR3 covers 16 residues. The CDR3 is CASSEATASLNYGYTF. For the CDR3, the DNA is TGTGCCAGCAGTGAAGCGACGGCTTCCCTTAACTATGGCTACACCTTC.

The chain is built from TRBV6-6 and TRBJ1-1; TRBD1 matches 8 bases. V lost 7 bases, J lost 0 bases, and 4 bases stayed unmatched. CDR1 and CDR2 (germline): MNHNY, SVGAGI (reference sequence). The CDR3 totals 14 residues. The CDR3 nucleotides are TGTGCCAGCAACTACAGGGGGATGAACACTGAAGCTTTCTTT. Its protein is CASNYRGMNTEAFF.

V and J are TRBV15 and TRBJ2-7, with 9 nucleotides matching TRBD1. Germline V gene sequence: CDR1 LNHNV, CDR2 YYDKDF (reference sequence). V trimming: 1 base; J trimming: 6 bases; junction bases outside the gene matches: 16. The CDR3 length is 18 residues. CDR3 in DNA: TGTGCCACCAGCAGAGTCACCGGGACAGGGATCACTAAGGGCGAGCAGTACTTC. It encodes CATSRVTGTGITKGEQYF.

The chain employs TRBV7-9 and TRBJ2-7; no firm D call. Germline-derived CDR1 and CDR2 are SEHNR and FQNEAQ (reference sequence). V lost 6 bases and J 6 bases, leaving 15 bases between the germline ends. The CDR3 is 13 residues long. The chain's CDR3 is CASSPGSSSEQYF. CDR3 nucleotide sequence: TGTGCCAGCAGTCCCGGGTCCTCTAGCGAGCAGTACTTC.

CDR3 coding DNA: TGTGCCAGCAGCCCGGCCTACAATGAGCAGTTCTTC. Translating gives CASSPAYNEQFF. The chain uses TRBV11-2 and TRBJ2-1; no firm D call. Trimming cost V 5 bases and J 2 bases, with 4 bases left between them. This CDR3 is 12 amino acids long. Germline CDR1 SGHAT, CDR2 FQNNGV.

The chain employs TRBV7-9 and TRBJ2-3, with 11 bases that match TRBD2. The CDR3 spans 18 residues. The V gene's germline CDR1 is SEHNR and CDR2 FQNEAQ (reference sequence). V dropped 5 bases and J dropped 0; count of bases not matched to a gene: 10. The CDR3 nucleotides read TGTGCCAGCAGCACGACTAGCGGGGCCCTAACTAGCACAGATACGCAGTATTTT. This translates into CASSTTSGALTSTDTQYF.